This T cell receptor beta chain was retrieved from a study of control samples from healthy donors and cancer patients. Sequenced by immunoSEQ multiplex PCR; TCRdb stores in-frame clones only, minus some. The sample contains about 82,000 clones, approximately 89% of which appear only once. On this clone itself: Other DNA sequences within the sample encode an identical CDR3.

This receptor was taken from a man aged 45 to 65 in good health. Source material: blood.

The CDR3 spells CASSLDGMNTEAFF. The CDR3 DNA reads TGCGCCAGCAGCTTGGACGGCATGAACACTGAAGCTTTCTTT. The gene calls are TRBV5-1 and TRBJ1-1, with no clear D. The CDR3 totals 14 residues. The ends were cut back, 0 bases at V and 0 bases at J, with 6 bases in the middle. The germline CDR1 and CDR2 sequences are SGHRS and YFSETQ.